The 20 T cell receptor beta chains below come from one sample, sequenced in a study of cytomegalovirus exposure and HLA in healthy donors. The PCR was carried out with 60 Vbeta primers and 13 Jbeta primers. Assay: immunoSEQ multiplex PCR; the TCRdb copy retains only in-frame clones and omits some. The sample holds fewer than 85,000 clones. The specimen sequenced was PBMCs. The receptors originated from a man aged 30-40 years in good health and CMV-seronegative.

This chain uses TRBV7-2 with TRBJ1-2; weak D call: TRBD1 (5 bases). The CDR3 length is 11 residues. V lost 5 bases and J 5 bases, leaving 6 bases between the germline ends. In germline, CDR1 is SGHTA, CDR2 FQGNSA. CDR3 bases: TGTGCCAGCAGCCCAGGGTATGGCTACACCTTC. Amino acid sequence: CASSPGYGYTF.

The V gene is TRBV9, the J gene TRBJ2-5; a weak D match, TRBD1 (6 bases). V was clipped by 1 base and J by 4 bases, with 11 bases between them. Looked up from germline, CDR1 is SGDLS and CDR2 is YYNGEE. The CDR3 runs 14 residues. CDR3 DNA sequence: TGTGCCAGCAGCGTAAGTTCAGGGGTAGAGACCCAGTACTTC. Translation: CASSVSSGVETQYF.

The J gene is TRBJ2-1, the V gene TRBV7-6; 10 bases are a match to TRBD2. The CDR3 runs to 15 residues. Germline V gene lookup returns CDR1 SGHVS and CDR2 FNYEAQ. The J segment lost 5 bases and the V segment lost 4 bases, leaving 5 bases of the junction unmatched. The CDR3 protein is CASSYEREGHNEQFF. CDR3 DNA sequence: TGTGCCAGCAGCTACGAGCGGGAGGGCCACAATGAGCAGTTCTTC.

The chain carries TRBV5-4 and TRBJ1-1, with D uncertain. CDR1 SGHNT and CDR2 YYREEE come from the germline V gene (reference sequence). V lost 2 bases and J lost 4, with 15 bases in between. The CDR3 has 15 amino acids. As DNA, the CDR3 is TGTGCCAGCAGCTTAGAGGGTCAGGAGGGCACTGAAGCTTTCTTT. Encoded protein: CASSLEGQEGTEAFF.

The rearrangement uses TRBV9 and TRBJ1-1; no definite D call. Germline CDR1 and CDR2: SGDLS and YYNGEE. V shed 4 bases and J shed 6 bases, with 16 bases lying between them. This CDR3 spans 14 amino acids. The CDR3 sequence: CASSPSIYSSEAFF. The CDR3 coding sequence is TGTGCCAGCAGCCCATCAATATACTCTTCTGAAGCTTTCTTT.

V gene TRBV2 combines with J gene TRBJ2-5; 9 bases map to TRBD1. Germline CDR1 is SNHLY and CDR2 is FYNNEI. The CDR3 covers 18 residues. Trimming at V came to 5 bases and at J to 5 bases, leaving 18 bases not matched to a gene. The CDR3 DNA reads as TGTGCCAGCAGTATAGGACAGGGGACCGGTAGGGCCTGGGAGACCCAGTACTTC. The encoded protein is CASSIGQGTGRAWETQYF.

This chain uses TRBV6-1 with TRBJ1-6; the match to TRBD1 covers 7 bases. V shed 3 bases and J 9 bases; nucleotides not matched to a gene: 14. The CDR3 spans 17 residues. CDR1 is MNHNS and CDR2 is SASEGT in the germline V gene. Here the CDR3 reads CASSDDRATLQRSPLHF. The CDR3 DNA sequence: TGTGCCAGCAGTGATGACAGGGCTACATTACAACGTTCACCCCTCCACTTT.

V gene TRBV6-5 combines with J gene TRBJ1-1; tentatively, D is TRBD1 (5 bases). CDR3 length: 15 residues. CDR1 MNHEY and CDR2 SVGAGI come from the germline V gene. Trimming took 0 bases from V and 5 from J, leaving 13 bases between them. The CDR3 region is CASSYSRGGVTEAFF. As DNA, the CDR3 is TGTGCCAGCAGTTACTCTAGGGGTGGGGTTACTGAAGCTTTCTTT.

The chain joins TRBV29-1 to TRBJ1-2; D is ambiguous. V was clipped by 3 bases and J by 8 bases, with 16 bases between them. The germline V gene encodes CDR1 SQVTM and CDR2 ANQGSEA. The CDR3 runs to 13 residues. The CDR3 coding sequence is TGCAGCGTTGATCTTCCGGGGTCGGGAGGCTACACCTTC. This gives the protein CSVDLPGSGGYTF.

The gene calls are TRBV29-1 and TRBJ1-2; no firm D call. Trimming stripped 4 bases from V and 1 base from J, with 7 bases between. The germline CDR1 and CDR2 sequences are SQVTM and ANQGSEA. This CDR3 comprises 12 residues. The CDR3 is CSVVWHNYGYTF. The CDR3 DNA sequence: TGCAGCGTTGTGTGGCATAACTATGGCTACACCTTC.

The chain combines TRBV29-1 with TRBJ1-1; D gene uncertain. The CDR3 contains 13 residues. The V gene's germline CDR1 is SQVTM and CDR2 ANQGSEA. Trimming left V 2 bases short and J 0 bases short, with 7 bases between. As DNA, the CDR3 is TGCAGCGTTGAACCGTTTCTGAACACTGAAGCTTTCTTT. Its translation: CSVEPFLNTEAFF.

The chain combines TRBV7-2 with TRBJ2-1, with TRBD2 identical over 8 bases. V was clipped by 5 bases and J by 6 bases; unmatched bases: 6. The CDR3 contains 14 residues. Germline V CDR1 and CDR2: SGHTA, FQGNSA. The CDR3 DNA reads TGTGCCAGCAGCCTAAAGGGACTAGTCAATGAGCAGTTCTTC. Residues: CASSLKGLVNEQFF.

V is TRBV7-9 and J is TRBJ1-1, with D unclear. Deletions cut 1 base from V and 2 bases from J, with 8 bases between. From germline, CDR1 is SEHNR and CDR2 FQNEAQ (reference sequence). The CDR3 is 14 amino acids. The CDR3 sequence: CASSLVADNTEAFF. For the CDR3, the DNA is TGTGCCAGCAGCTTAGTGGCGGATAACACTGAAGCTTTCTTT.

The V gene is TRBV7-2, the J gene TRBJ2-7, with 7 bases lining up with TRBD1. The J segment lost 3 bases and the V segment lost 3 bases, leaving 2 bases of the junction unmatched. Germline loops: CDR1 SGHTA, CDR2 FQGNSA. CDR3 length equals 13 residues. The CDR3 region is CASSLYRGYEQYF. CDR3 nucleotides: TGTGCCAGCAGCTTGTACAGGGGCTACGAGCAGTACTTC.

The chain joins TRBV19 to TRBJ2-3; 8 nucleotides match TRBD2. The CDR3 runs to 16 residues. Germline CDR1 LNHDA, CDR2 SQIVND (reference sequence). The junction had 9 bases not matched to a gene; V was cut back by 3 bases and J by 4 bases. The CDR3 region has the DNA TGTGCCAGTAGTATCTTCGGGGGGGGGCCCGCAGATACGCAGTATTTT. Translated: CASSIFGGGPADTQYF.

The gene calls are TRBV18 and TRBJ1-4; 7 bases line up with TRBD1. V gave up 4 bases and J gave up 3 bases; unmatched junction bases: 5. Germline lookup yields CDR1 KGHSH and CDR2 LQKENI. The CDR3 has 15 amino acids. This CDR3 is CASSRDRVPNEKLFF. The CDR3 DNA is TGTGCCAGCTCACGAGACAGGGTTCCTAATGAAAAACTGTTTTTT. The full variable domain, its missing parts supplied by reference TRBV18 and TRBJ1-4, is NAGVMQNPRHLVRRRGQEARLRCSPMKGHSHVYWYRQLPEEGLKFMVYLQKENIIDESGMPKERFSAEFPKEGPSILRIQQVVRGDSAAYFCASSRDRVPNEKLFFGSGTQLSVL.

The chain is built from TRBV6-4 and TRBJ2-2; a possible D gene is TRBD2 (6 bases). Per germline, CDR1 MRHNA and CDR2 SNTAGT. Between the trimmed V and J ends, which lost 7 bases and 5 bases, there was a span of 14 bases. This CDR3 has 14 amino acids. The CDR3 region has the DNA TGTGCCAGCACTCAGGAGGAGGGGACCGGGGAGCTGTTTTTT. Translating gives CASTQEEGTGELFF.

The chain joins TRBV7-8 to TRBJ1-5; TRBD1 is a possible D gene (5 bases). Germline V gene data show CDR1 as SGHVS and CDR2 as FQNEAQ. V lost 5 bases and J lost 6, with 17 bases in between. This CDR3 spans 15 amino acids. The CDR3 nucleotides are TGTGCCAGCAGCCCGTGGGGGGGGGAAAGTCAGCCCCAGCATTTT. Residues: CASSPWGGESQPQHF.

This chain uses TRBV4-1 with TRBJ2-5; TRBD2 matches 11 bases. The CDR3 covers 16 residues. Losses at the gene ends were 2 bases for V and 9 bases for J; bases not matched to a gene: 11. Germline V CDR1 and CDR2: MGHRA, YSYEKL. The CDR3 loop is CASSQILAGDPGAQYF. Here the CDR3 DNA reads TGCGCCAGCAGCCAAATACTAGCGGGGGATCCGGGGGCCCAGTACTTC.

This chain links TRBV5-6 with TRBJ1-2; no clear D gene. Germline lookup yields CDR1 SGHDT and CDR2 YYEEEE. The CDR3 loop spans 15 amino acids. Between the trimmed V and J ends, which lost 0 bases and 3 bases, there was a span of 12 bases. The CDR3 nucleotides are TGTGCCAGCAGCTTGGATTTGGCGGATCACTATGGCTACACCTTC. This gives the protein CASSLDLADHYGYTF.